The TCR beta chain described here comes from a study of beta chain features in type 1 diabetes. Study-level results: The naive, central memory and Treg TCRB repertoires of patients appeared to be more similar to one another than those of healthy donors.

Purity (above 98%) was reached by all sorted populations. Germline CDR1 MNHNY, CDR2 SVGAGI (reference sequence). Between the trimmed V and J ends, which lost 7 bases and 1 base, there was a span of 8 bases. This CDR3 is 13 amino acids long. As concerns this clone: Its antigen remains unidentified.

The investigators reverse transcribed all of the isolated RNA, so they sequenced expressed TCRB transcripts. The method was immunoSEQ multiplex PCR; TCRdb's version includes in-frame clones alone and lacks a portion of them. The data show hundreds of thousands of clones, about a sixth seen once. This clonotype was sampled from a woman aged 18-29 years in good health. The sample taken for sequencing was naive CD4+ T cells from blood. The rearrangement uses TRBV6-6 and TRBJ1-5; D gene ambiguous. The CDR3 sequence: CASTSDSNQPQHF. DNA of the CDR3: TGTGCCAGCACCTCGGACAGCAATCAGCCCCAGCATTTT.